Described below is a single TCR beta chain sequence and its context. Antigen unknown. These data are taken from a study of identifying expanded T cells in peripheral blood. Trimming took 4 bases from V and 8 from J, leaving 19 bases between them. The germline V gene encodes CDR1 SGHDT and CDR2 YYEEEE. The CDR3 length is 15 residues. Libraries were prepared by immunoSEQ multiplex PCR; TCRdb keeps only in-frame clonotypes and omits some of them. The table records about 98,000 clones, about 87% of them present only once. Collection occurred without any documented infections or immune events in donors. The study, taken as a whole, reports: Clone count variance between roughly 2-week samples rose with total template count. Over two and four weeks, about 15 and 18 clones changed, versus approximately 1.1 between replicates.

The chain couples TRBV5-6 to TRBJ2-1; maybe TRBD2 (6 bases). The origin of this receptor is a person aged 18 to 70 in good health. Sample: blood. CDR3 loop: CASSPGGAGGDEQFF. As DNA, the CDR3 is TGTGCCAGCAGCCCCGGAGGGGCAGGTGGGGATGAGCAGTTCTTC. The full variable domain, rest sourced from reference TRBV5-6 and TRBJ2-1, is DAGVTQSPTHLIKTRGQQVTLRCSPKSGHDTVSWYQQALGQGPQFIFQYYEEEERQRGNFPDRFSGHQFPNYSSELNVNALLLGDSALYLCASSPGGAGGDEQFFGPGTRLTVL.